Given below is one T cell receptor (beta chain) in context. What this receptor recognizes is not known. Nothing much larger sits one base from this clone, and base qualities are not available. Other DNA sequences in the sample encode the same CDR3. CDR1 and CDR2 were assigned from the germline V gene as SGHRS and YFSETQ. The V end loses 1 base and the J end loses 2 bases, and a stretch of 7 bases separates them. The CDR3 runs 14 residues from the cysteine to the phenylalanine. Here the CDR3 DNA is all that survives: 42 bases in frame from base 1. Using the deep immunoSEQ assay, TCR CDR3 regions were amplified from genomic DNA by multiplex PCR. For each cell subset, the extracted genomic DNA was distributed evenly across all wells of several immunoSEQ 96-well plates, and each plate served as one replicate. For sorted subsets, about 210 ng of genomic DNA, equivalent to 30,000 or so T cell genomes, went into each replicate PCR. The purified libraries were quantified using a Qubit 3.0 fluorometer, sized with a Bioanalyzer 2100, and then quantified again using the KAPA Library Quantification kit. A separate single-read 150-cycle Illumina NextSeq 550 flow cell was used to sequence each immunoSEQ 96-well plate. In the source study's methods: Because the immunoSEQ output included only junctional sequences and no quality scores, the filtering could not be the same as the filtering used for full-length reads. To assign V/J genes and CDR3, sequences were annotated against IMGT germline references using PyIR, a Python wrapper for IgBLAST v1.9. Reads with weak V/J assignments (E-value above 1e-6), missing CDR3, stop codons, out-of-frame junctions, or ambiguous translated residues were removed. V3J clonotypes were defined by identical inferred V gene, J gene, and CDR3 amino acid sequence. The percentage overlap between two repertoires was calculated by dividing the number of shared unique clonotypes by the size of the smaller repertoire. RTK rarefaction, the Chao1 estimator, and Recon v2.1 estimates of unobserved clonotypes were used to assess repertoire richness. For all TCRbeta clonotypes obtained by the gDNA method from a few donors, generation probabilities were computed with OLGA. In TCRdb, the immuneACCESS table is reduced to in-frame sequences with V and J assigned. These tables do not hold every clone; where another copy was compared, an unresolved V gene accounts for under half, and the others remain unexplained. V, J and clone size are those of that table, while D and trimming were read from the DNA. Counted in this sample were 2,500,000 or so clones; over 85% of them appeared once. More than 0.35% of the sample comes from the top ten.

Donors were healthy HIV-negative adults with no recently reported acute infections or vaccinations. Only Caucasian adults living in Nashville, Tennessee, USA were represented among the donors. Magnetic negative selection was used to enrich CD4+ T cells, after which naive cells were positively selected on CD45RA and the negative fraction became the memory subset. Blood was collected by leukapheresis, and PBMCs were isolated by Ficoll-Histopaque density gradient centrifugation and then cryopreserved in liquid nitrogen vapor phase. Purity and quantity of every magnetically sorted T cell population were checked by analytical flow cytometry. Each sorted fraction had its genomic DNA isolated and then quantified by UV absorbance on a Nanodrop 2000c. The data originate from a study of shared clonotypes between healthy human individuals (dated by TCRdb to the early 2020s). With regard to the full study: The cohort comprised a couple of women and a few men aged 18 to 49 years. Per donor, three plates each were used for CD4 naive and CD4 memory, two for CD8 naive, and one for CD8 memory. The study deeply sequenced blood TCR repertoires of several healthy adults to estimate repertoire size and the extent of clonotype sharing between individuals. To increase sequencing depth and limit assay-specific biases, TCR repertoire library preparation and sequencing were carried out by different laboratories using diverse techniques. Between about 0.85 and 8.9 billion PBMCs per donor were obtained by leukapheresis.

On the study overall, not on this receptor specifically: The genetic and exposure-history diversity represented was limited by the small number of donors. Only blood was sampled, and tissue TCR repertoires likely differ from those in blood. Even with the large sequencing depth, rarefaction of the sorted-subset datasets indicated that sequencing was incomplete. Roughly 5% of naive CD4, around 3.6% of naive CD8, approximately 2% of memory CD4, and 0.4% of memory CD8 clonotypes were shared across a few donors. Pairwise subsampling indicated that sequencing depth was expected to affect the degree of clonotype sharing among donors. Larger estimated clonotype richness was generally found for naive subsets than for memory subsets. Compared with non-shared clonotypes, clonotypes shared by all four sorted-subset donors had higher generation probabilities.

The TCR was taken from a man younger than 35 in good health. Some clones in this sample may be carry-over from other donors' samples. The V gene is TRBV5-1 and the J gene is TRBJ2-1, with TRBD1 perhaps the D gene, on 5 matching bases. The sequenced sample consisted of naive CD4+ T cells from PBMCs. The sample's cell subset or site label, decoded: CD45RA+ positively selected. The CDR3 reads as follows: CASSLQGPYNEQFF. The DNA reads TGCGCCAGCAGCTTGCAGGGCCCCTACAATGAGCAGTTCTTC.